This T cell receptor (delta chain) was recovered during a study of gamma-delta T cells after stem cell transplantation. This clone was seen a handful of times. TCRdb reran clone calling via CATT on the RT-PCR reads. Of some 1,400 delta-chain clones detected, approximately 10% appear once; the ten largest clones hold under 70%. Germline CDR1 reads GEAIGNYY; CDR2 reads EKD. This CDR3 contains 23 residues. Unmatched junction bases numbered 25, after V lost 1 base and J lost 0 bases. This chain uses TRDV2 with TRDJ1; 10 bases are a match to TRDD3. Material: gamma-delta T cells. This sequence originates from a human donor. It is not recorded whose cells these are; they may come from a transplant donor. The CDR3 coding sequence is TGTGCCTGTGACACGCTTGACATTGCGACGACTGGGGGATGGCTCCCGTACACCGATAAACTCATCTTT. This encodes CACDTLDIATTGGWLPYTDKLIF.